A single sample is the source of the 31 T cell receptor beta chains below, sequenced in a study of blood T cell repertoires in COVID-19 (dated by TCRdb to about 2020). Libraries were constructed by the immunoSEQ multiplex PCR assay. TCRdb holds this immuneACCESS table with in-frame rearrangements only. Some clones are missing; in checked studies, unresolved V genes explain under half, and the rest has no known cause. This sample has approximately 65,000 clones in its table, and approximately 86% of those were observed once. Of the sample, 1.2% falls within the top ten clones. The material sequenced was peripheral blood. The receptors were sampled from a man aged 35 to 55 with acute or convalescent COVID-19.

This sequence joins TRBV10-3 and TRBJ1-2; D remains unclear. Trimming took 2 bases from V and 8 from J, leaving 9 bases between them. This CDR3 is built from 12 residues. Per germline, CDR1 ENHRY and CDR2 SYGVKD. CDR3 DNA: TGTGCCATCAGTGAGCCCTCGGGGGGCTACACCTTC. It specifies CAISEPSGGYTF.

As DNA, the CDR3 is TGCAGCGTTGAAGATGCGGGGGAGACCTACGAGCAGTACTTC. As protein: CSVEDAGETYEQYF. The chain is built from TRBV29-1 and TRBJ2-7; 7 nucleotides match TRBD2. In germline, CDR1 is SQVTM, CDR2 ANQGSEA. CDR3 size: 14 residues. Trimming took 0 bases from V and 2 from J; bases not matched to a gene: 4.

The CDR3 nucleotides are TGTGCCAGCAGCCAGGGGCAAAGGTTGGGCTACACCTTC. Its translation is CASSQGQRLGYTF. V is TRBV12-3 or TRBV12-4 and J is TRBJ1-2, with TRBD1 as a possible D gene (6 bases). This CDR3 is built from 13 residues. V dropped 6 bases and J dropped 8 bases, with 16 bases sitting between them.

This sequence joins TRBV2 and TRBJ1-2, with a weak D call TRBD1 (5 bases). The CDR3 runs to 16 residues. The germline V gene has CDR1 SNHLY and CDR2 FYNNEI. V was cut by 0 bases and J by 0 bases, with 11 bases left in between. The CDR3 reads CASSEALLGANYGYTF. For the CDR3, the DNA is TGTGCCAGCAGTGAAGCGCTTTTAGGGGCTAACTATGGCTACACCTTC.

The rearrangement uses TRBV7-2 and TRBJ1-5; the D gene is possibly TRBD1 (5 bases). Germline CDR1 and CDR2: SGHTA and FQGNSA. The CDR3 contains 15 residues. The V and J ends lost 2 bases and 1 base respectively, with 9 bases between them. The CDR3 region has the DNA TGTGCCAGCAGCTTATGGGGCGCAAGCAATCAGCCCCAGCATTTT. Translated: CASSLWGASNQPQHF.

This sequence joins TRBV7-2 and TRBJ2-1, with TRBD2 matching 8 bases. This CDR3 has 15 amino acids. J gave up 3 bases and V 6 bases, and 7 bases lay outside the gene matches. Germline-derived CDR1 and CDR2 are SGHTA and FQGNSA. As DNA, the CDR3 is TGTGCCAGCAGTATCGCGGGGGGCCACTACAATGAGCAGTTCTTC. Residues: CASSIAGGHYNEQFF.

The V gene is TRBV29-1, the J gene TRBJ1-2, with TRBD1 matching over 12 bases. CDR1 is SQVTM and CDR2 is ANQGSEA in the germline V gene. The J segment lost 4 bases and the V segment lost 6 bases, leaving 9 bases of the junction unmatched. The CDR3 has 15 amino acids. CDR3 nucleotide sequence: TGCAGCGTGGGGACGGGACAGGGGGCTATCTATGGCTACACCTTC. It encodes CSVGTGQGAIYGYTF.

The chain recombines TRBV29-1 with TRBJ1-2; possible D gene TRBD1, 5 bases. V shed 6 bases and J shed 4 bases, with 9 bases lying between them. Germline CDR1 reads SQVTM; CDR2 reads ANQGSEA. This CDR3 comprises 11 residues. The CDR3 DNA is TGCAGCGTGACAGAAGCCTATGGCTACACCTTC. Protein: CSVTEAYGYTF.

The chain employs TRBV19 and TRBJ1-4; a weak D match, TRBD1 (6 bases). The CDR3 contains 14 residues. The germline V and J ends were trimmed by 4 bases and 6 bases, with 12 bases remaining between them. Germline V gives CDR1 LNHDA, CDR2 SQIVND (reference sequence). This CDR3 reads CASSSGRGDEKLFF. The CDR3 region has the DNA TGTGCCAGTAGTAGTGGCAGGGGCGATGAAAAACTGTTTTTT.

The V gene is TRBV7-3, the J gene TRBJ2-5; TRBD2 is a possible D gene (6 bases). Germline CDR1 is SGHTA and CDR2 is FQGTGA. CDR3 length: 15 residues. V dropped 2 bases and J dropped 1 base, with 11 bases sitting between them. CDR3 nucleotide sequence: TGTGCCAGCAGCTTACTCCCCGGGAGCCAAGAGACCCAGTACTTC. This sequence encodes CASSLLPGSQETQYF.

The sample holds one count of this clone. The rearrangement uses TRBV30 and TRBJ1-5; D is possibly TRBD1 (5 bases). The CDR3 is 13 residues long. V lost 1 base and J lost 6, with 10 bases in between. CDR1 and CDR2 (germline): GTSNPN, SVGIG (reference sequence). CDR3 DNA sequence: TGTGCCTGGAGTGACAGGTTTGGTCAGCCCCAGCATTTT. It specifies CAWSDRFGQPQHF.

With regard to this clone: At the DNA level, this CDR3 is encoded by other sequences in the same sample as well. The rearrangement links TRBV15 to TRBJ1-1, with a possible D match to TRBD1 (6 bases). The CDR3 extends over 14 amino acids. Germline values: CDR1 LNHNV, CDR2 YYDKDF (reference sequence). Trimming took off 0 bases at V and 2 bases at J, with 7 bases between the two ends. The CDR3 loop reads CATSREDRNTEAFF. CDR3 coding DNA: TGTGCCACCAGCAGAGAGGACAGAAACACTGAAGCTTTCTTT.

V is TRBV11-2 and J is TRBJ2-7; tentatively, D is TRBD1 (6 bases). The germline V gene encodes CDR1 SGHAT and CDR2 FQNNGV. The CDR3 length is 13 residues. V was clipped by 5 bases and J by 3 bases, with 11 bases between them. CDR3 sequence: CASSPLRGYEQYF. Here the CDR3 DNA reads TGTGCCAGCAGCCCCCTCAGGGGCTACGAGCAGTACTTC.

The chain uses TRBV7-3 and TRBJ2-7, with 8 bases that match TRBD2. Germline lookup yields CDR1 SGHTA and CDR2 FQGTGA. Germline trimming cut 4 bases from V and 2 bases from J; bases unmatched to any gene: 13. The CDR3 sequence is 17 residues long. The CDR3 DNA follows: TGTGCCAGCAGCTCTAGCGGAGGCGGGGGGCTGACCTACGAGCAGTACTTC. It codes for CASSSSGGGGLTYEQYF. The variable domain in full, completed from reference TRBV7-3 and TRBJ2-7, reads GAGVSQTPSNKVTEKGKYVELRCDPISGHTALYWYRQSLGQGPEFLIYFQGTGAADDSGLPNDRFFAVRPEGSVSTLKIQRTERGDSAVYLCASSSSGGGGLTYEQYFGPGTRLTVT.

This clone appeared a few times. V gene TRBV11-1 combines with J gene TRBJ2-4; weak D call: TRBD2 (5 bases). Germline loops: CDR1 SGHAT, CDR2 FQDESV (reference sequence). The CDR3 is 16 residues long. V dropped 3 bases and J dropped 0 bases, with 12 bases sitting between them. Written as DNA, the CDR3 is TGTGCCAGCAGCTTTTCCGAGGGATTAGCCAAAAACATTCAGTACTTC. This translates into CASSFSEGLAKNIQYF.

This chain joins TRBV2 and TRBJ1-2; no clear D. This CDR3 spans 12 amino acids. The germline V gene has CDR1 SNHLY and CDR2 FYNNEI. Trimming cost V 5 bases and J 4 bases, with 8 bases left between them. CDR3 coding DNA: TGTGCCAGCAGTTGGGAGTGCTATGGCTACACCTTC. Residues: CASSWECYGYTF.

J is TRBJ2-7 and V is TRBV6-2 or TRBV6-3, with 7 positions matching TRBD1. There are 14 residues in the CDR3. Unmatched junction bases numbered 8, after V lost 4 bases and J lost 5 bases. From germline, CDR1 is MNHEY and CDR2 SVGEGT. The CDR3, as DNA: TGTGCCAGCAGTTTCTTAGACAGGGACAACGAGCAGTACTTC. Its translation: CASSFLDRDNEQYF.

The rearrangement joins TRBV5-4 to TRBJ1-2; 10 bases align to TRBD1. Trimming cost V 4 bases and J 4 bases; bases outside gene matches: 4. Germline-derived CDR1 and CDR2 are SGHNT and YYREEE (reference sequence). This CDR3 spans 14 amino acids. The CDR3 nucleotides are TGTGCCAGCAGCCCCCGGACAGGGGGCTATGGCTACACCTTC. Its protein product is CASSPRTGGYGYTF.

J is TRBJ1-5 and V is TRBV9; 9 bases fit TRBD1. The germline CDR1 and CDR2 sequences are SGDLS and YYNGEE. J was trimmed by 4 bases and V by 2 bases; bases with no gene match: 1. The CDR3 loop spans 14 amino acids. The chain's CDR3 is CASSVGQGNQPQHF. CDR3 DNA sequence: TGTGCCAGCAGCGTCGGACAGGGGAATCAGCCCCAGCATTTT.

The chain carries TRBV2 and TRBJ2-7; 12 bases fit TRBD1. Germline lookup yields CDR1 SNHLY and CDR2 FYNNEI. The CDR3 runs 15 residues. The ends lost 6 bases at V and 9 bases at J; junction bases unmatched: 12. CDR3 sequence reads: CASRDRDRGRMGQYF. In nucleotides, the CDR3 is TGTGCCAGCAGGGACAGGGACAGGGGGCGGATGGGGCAGTACTTC.

The CDR3 here is CAWSGDSVVSGNTIYF. DNA for the CDR3: TGTGCCTGGAGTGGGGACAGCGTAGTCTCTGGAAACACCATATATTTT. This chain uses TRBV30 with TRBJ1-3, with TRBD1 matching over 7 bases. Unmatched junction bases numbered 6, after V lost 1 base and J lost 0 bases. Germline CDR1 GTSNPN, CDR2 SVGIG (reference sequence). The CDR3 sequence is 16 residues long.

The genes are TRBV7-2 and TRBJ1-5, with D perhaps TRBD1 (5 bases). Germline CDR1 is SGHTA and CDR2 is FQGNSA. The V end was cut by 5 bases, the J end by 7 bases, with 12 bases between. The CDR3 is made up of 13 amino acids. CDR3 in amino acids: CASSTGLRQPQHF. The CDR3 DNA follows: TGTGCCAGCAGCACGGGACTTAGGCAGCCCCAGCATTTT.

This clone was counted a single time. V usage is TRBV6-5 and J usage is TRBJ2-3, with 8 nucleotides matching TRBD2. The CDR3 has 15 amino acids. Germline V lookup: CDR1 MNHEY, CDR2 SVGAGI. V lost 4 bases to trimming and J lost 5 bases; unmatched junction nucleotides: 8. The DNA for the CDR3 is TGTGCCAGCAGTTTTCGGGGGGGGCCCGGAGATACGCAGTATTTT. It translates to CASSFRGGPGDTQYF.

This chain connects TRBV30 to TRBJ1-2, with 8 bases fitting TRBD1. V shed 3 bases and J 8 bases; nucleotides not matched to a gene: 5. This CDR3 spans 12 amino acids. In germline, CDR1 is GTSNPN, CDR2 SVGIG (reference sequence). CDR3 protein: CAWRDAGGGYTF. The CDR3 region has the DNA TGTGCCTGGAGAGACGCAGGGGGCGGCTACACCTTC.

The V call is TRBV24-1, the J call TRBJ2-1, with 10 nucleotides matching TRBD2. CDR1 is KGHDR and CDR2 is SFDVKD in the germline V gene. The CDR3 is 18 amino acids. V gave up 5 bases and J gave up 5 bases; unmatched junction bases: 14. CDR3 amino acids: CATSGPSGGLLQNNEQFF. DNA for the CDR3: TGTGCCACCAGTGGCCCTAGCGGGGGTTTGCTGCAGAACAATGAGCAGTTCTTC.

The chain carries TRBV5-1 and TRBJ1-1; 8 bases are a match to TRBD1. Unmatched junction bases numbered 11, after V lost 0 bases and J lost 4 bases. The CDR3 spans 17 residues. CDR1 is SGHRS, CDR2 YFSETQ, per germline. This chain's CDR3 is CASSLDAGGSVGTEAFF. The CDR3 region has the DNA TGCGCCAGCAGCTTGGATGCAGGGGGCTCCGTCGGCACTGAAGCTTTCTTT.

The chain employs TRBV15 and TRBJ1-1; no firm D call. Germline assignment: CDR1 LNHNV and CDR2 YYDKDF (reference sequence). This CDR3 comprises 16 residues. V lost 3 bases to trimming and J lost 0 bases, with 14 bases between them. The CDR3 spells CATSREGGALNTEAFF. CDR3 nucleotide sequence: TGTGCCACCAGCAGGGAAGGCGGAGCCTTGAACACTGAAGCTTTCTTT.

The rearrangement joins TRBV15 to TRBJ1-2; possibly TRBD1 for D (5 bases). CDR3 size: 14 residues. V was trimmed by 5 bases and J by 2 bases, leaving 12 bases between them. In germline, CDR1 is LNHNV, CDR2 YYDKDF (reference sequence). The CDR3 here is CATSSRSGNYGYTF. The CDR3 DNA reads TGTGCCACCAGCTCCCGATCAGGGAACTATGGCTACACCTTC.

The chain uses TRBV2 and TRBJ1-5; TRBD1 matches at 9 bases. The V gene's germline CDR1 is SNHLY and CDR2 FYNNEI. V dropped 6 bases and J dropped 6; count of bases not matched to a gene: 6. The CDR3 has 14 residues. The CDR3 coding sequence is TGTGCCAGCAGGGGGACAGGGACATCTCAGCCCCAGCATTTT. It is translated as CASRGTGTSQPQHF.

V usage is TRBV5-4 and J usage is TRBJ1-1; 7 nucleotides match TRBD1. The CDR3 has 15 residues. Germline V gene lookup returns CDR1 SGHNT and CDR2 YYREEE (reference sequence). Unmatched junction bases numbered 6, after V lost 4 bases and J lost 0 bases. The CDR3 nucleotides are TGTGCCAGCAGCCCACAGGGGATGGTGAACACTGAAGCTTTCTTT. Protein sequence: CASSPQGMVNTEAFF.

The rearrangement uses TRBV5-8 and TRBJ1-5; a possible D gene is TRBD1 (6 bases). This CDR3 is 14 amino acids long. Trimming left V 4 bases short and J 8 bases short, with 16 bases between. Germline CDR1 SGHTS, CDR2 YDEGEE. The CDR3 DNA reads TGTGCCAGCAGCCCCTGGACAGCCCTGGAGCCCCAGCATTTT. Amino acids: CASSPWTALEPQHF.